This passage covers 27 T cell receptor beta chains from one sample sequenced in a study of shared clonotypes between healthy human individuals. Clones were read by immunoSEQ multiplex PCR, and TCRdb kept only the in-frame ones, dropping some. The sample records nearly 1,000,000 clones, 76% being singletons. The sequenced material came from memory CD4+ T cells sorted from blood. Subset reported: CD45RA-negative fraction. These receptor sequences come from a man aged 18-30 years in good health.

The chain recombines TRBV10-3 with TRBJ2-7, with 9 bases lining up with TRBD2. V lost 8 bases, J lost 3 bases, and 8 bases stayed unmatched. The CDR3 runs to 14 residues. The V gene's germline CDR1 is ENHRY and CDR2 SYGVKD. In DNA form, the CDR3 reads TGTGCCATCGCTGGCTCTAGCGGGGACTACGAGCAGTACTTC. Translation gives CAIAGSSGDYEQYF.

The rearrangement uses TRBV18 and TRBJ2-3; either TRBD1 or TRBD2 may fit D (5 bases each). V gave up 5 bases and J gave up 4 bases, with 13 bases separating them. The germline CDR1 and CDR2 sequences are KGHSH and LQKENI. The CDR3 spans 14 residues. In DNA, the CDR3 is TGTGCCAGCTCAGGTCGGGGCGGGCCAGATACGCAGTATTTT. Encoded protein: CASSGRGGPDTQYF.

This chain joins TRBV7-2 and TRBJ1-1, with D maybe TRBD1 (6 bases). The CDR3 is made up of 15 amino acids. In germline, CDR1 is SGHTA, CDR2 FQGNSA. Trimming took 5 bases from V and 0 from J, leaving 13 bases between them. CDR3 bases: TGTGCCAGCAGCCCTCTAGGACAGTTGAACACTGAAGCTTTCTTT. Amino acid sequence: CASSPLGQLNTEAFF. Full variable domain (rest looked up from reference TRBV7-2 and TRBJ1-1): GAGVSQSPSNKVTEKGKDVELRCDPISGHTALYWYRQSLGQGLEFLIYFQGNSAPDKSGLPSDRFSAERTGGSVSTLTIQRTQQEDSAVYLCASSPLGQLNTEAFFGQGTRLTVV.

The rearrangement joins TRBV5-6 to TRBJ2-5, with 7 bases fitting TRBD1. CDR3 length: 17 residues. Germline V gene data show CDR1 as SGHDT and CDR2 as YYEEEE. V trimming: 6 bases; J trimming: 2 bases; junction bases outside the gene matches: 16. CDR3 in amino acids: CASISTGDRLYQETQYF. The CDR3 DNA is TGTGCCAGCATCTCTACTGGGGACAGACTTTATCAAGAGACCCAGTACTTC.

Of note for this clone: This could be a read error, since a much larger clone is one nucleotide away. V gene TRBV25-1 combines with J gene TRBJ2-7; D could derive from TRBD1 or TRBD2 (5 bases each). This CDR3 is built from 10 residues. Deletions cut 8 bases from V and 3 bases from J, with 5 bases between. In germline, CDR1 is MGHDK, CDR2 SYGVNS. CDR3 loop: CASGGYEQYF. CDR3 nucleotides: TGTGCCAGCGGGGGCTACGAGCAGTACTTC.

This chain uses TRBV21-1 with TRBJ2-2. TRBV21-1 is a documented pseudogene. This CDR3 contains 13 residues. The CDR3 spells CASSKDRAGELFF. The CDR3, as DNA: TGTGCCAGCAGCAAAGATCGGGCAGGGGAGCTGTTTTTT.

The rearrangement links TRBV30 to TRBJ1-3; D is ambiguous. The V gene's germline CDR1 is GTSNPN and CDR2 SVGIG (reference sequence). With 3 bases removed from V and 0 bases from J, the gap between germline ends came to 12 bases. The CDR3 spans 15 residues. The CDR3 here is CAWSRGPFSGNTIYF. Written as DNA, the CDR3 is TGTGCCTGGAGCCGAGGGCCTTTCTCTGGAAACACCATATATTTT.

This clone was counted only a few times. The genes are TRBV7-9 and TRBJ2-3; no clear D gene. The CDR3 extends over 13 amino acids. Per germline, CDR1 SEHNR and CDR2 FQNEAQ (reference sequence). Trimming shortened V by 6 bases and J by 3 bases, and 10 bases separated the two germline ends. CDR3 residues: CASSPDTTDTQYF. DNA for the CDR3: TGTGCCAGCAGTCCTGATACTACAGATACGCAGTATTTT.

This clone occurred once. This chain links TRBV5-1 with TRBJ2-7, with TRBD1 identical over 8 bases. V was pared by 4 bases and J by 3 bases, with 9 bases of the junction left unmatched. Germline values: CDR1 SGHRS, CDR2 YFSETQ. The CDR3 length is 15 residues. CDR3 nucleotides: TGCGCCAGCAGCACAGGACAGGGTTCTAACTACGAGCAGTACTTC. Residues: CASSTGQGSNYEQYF.

This clone occurred once. CDR3 sequence (DNA): TGTGCCAGCAGTGGACGGACTTACCGATACAAAGCGGGCCAACGTCTGACTTTC. This codes for CASSGRTYRYKAGQRLTF. This chain joins TRBV2 and TRBJ2-6, with D tentatively TRBD2 (6 bases). Germline CDR1 and CDR2: SNHLY and FYNNEI. Between the trimmed V and J ends, which lost 4 bases and 16 bases, there was a span of 32 bases. CDR3 length: 18 residues.

This clone appeared a few times. The chain is built from TRBV25-1 and TRBJ1-1, with D possibly matching TRBD1 (6 bases). The CDR3 contains 14 residues. V shed 2 bases and J shed 6 bases, with 13 bases lying between them. Germline-derived CDR1 and CDR2 are MGHDK and SYGVNS. The CDR3 DNA follows: TGTGCCAGCAGTGAAATGGGGGGGCGGGCTGAAGCTTTCTTT. Translation gives CASSEMGGRAEAFF.

This clone was counted only a few times. The V and J genes are TRBV28 and TRBJ2-7; D may be TRBD2 (6 bases). The CDR3 runs 13 residues. The ends were cut back, 5 bases at V and 6 bases at J, with 14 bases in the middle. Germline V gene sequence: CDR1 MDHEN, CDR2 SYDVKM. The CDR3 protein is CASSLISGREQYF. The CDR3 DNA reads as TGTGCCAGCAGTCTCATAAGCGGGCGCGAGCAGTACTTC.

The J gene is TRBJ2-2, the V gene TRBV11-3, with D perhaps being TRBD1 or TRBD2 (5 bases each). The CDR3 is made up of 16 amino acids. Germline assignment: CDR1 SGHNT and CDR2 YENEEA. V dropped 5 bases and J dropped 0 bases, with 13 bases sitting between them. The chain's CDR3 is CASSPAGAANTGELFF. The CDR3 nucleotides are TGTGCCAGCAGCCCAGCCGGGGCAGCGAACACCGGGGAGCTGTTTTTT.

This chain joins TRBV7-3 and TRBJ2-3; 7 bases line up with TRBD2. V lost 1 base, J lost 1 base, and 5 bases stayed unmatched. CDR3 length equals 16 residues. Germline CDR1 SGHTA, CDR2 FQGTGA. The CDR3 spells CASSLKSGGGTDTQYF. The CDR3 region has the DNA TGTGCCAGCAGCTTAAAGTCGGGAGGAGGCACAGATACGCAGTATTTT.

The genes are TRBV20-1 and TRBJ2-5; the D is unclear. The CDR3 length is 10 residues. Germline CDR1 DFQATT, CDR2 SNEGSKA (reference sequence). V lost 5 bases and J 3 bases, leaving 4 bases between the germline ends. In DNA, the CDR3 is TGCAGTGCTTTTAAAGAGACCCAGTACTTC. Encoded protein: CSAFKETQYF.

This clone was counted between two and nine times. The chain recombines TRBV27 with TRBJ1-1; D uncertain. In germline, CDR1 is MNHEY, CDR2 SMNVEV (reference sequence). This CDR3 is built from 14 residues. Trimming stripped 5 bases from V and 0 bases from J, with 10 bases between. CDR3 in DNA: TGTGCCAGCAGTGTCCCGGGGATGAACACTGAAGCTTTCTTT. As protein: CASSVPGMNTEAFF.

This chain links TRBV18 with TRBJ1-5; D not resolved. The CDR3 is 14 residues long. CDR1 and CDR2 from the germline V gene are KGHSH and LQKENI. V lost 5 bases, J lost 1 base, and 9 bases lay in between. Written as DNA, the CDR3 is TGTGCCAGCTCAAAATTCGACAGCAATCAGCCCCAGCATTTT. It encodes CASSKFDSNQPQHF.

This clone has only a few counts. The chain uses TRBV6-6 and TRBJ2-1, with D unresolved. V lost 2 bases, J lost 5 bases, and 4 bases lay in between. Per the germline V gene, CDR1 is MNHNY and CDR2 is SVGAGI (reference sequence). CDR3 size: 12 residues. The CDR3: CASSYAHNEQFF. The CDR3 DNA reads TGTGCCAGCAGTTACGCCCACAATGAGCAGTTCTTC.

The chain is built from TRBV6-1 and TRBJ1-2; D perhaps matches TRBD1 (5 bases). Germline assignment: CDR1 MNHNS and CDR2 SASEGT. The CDR3 spans 12 residues. The ends were cut back, 6 bases at V and 7 bases at J, with 12 bases in the middle. The CDR3 coding sequence is TGTGCCAGCAGCCAGTCAGGGATTGGCTACACCTTC. Protein product: CASSQSGIGYTF.

The chain uses TRBV5-1 and TRBJ2-7, with 9 bases lining up with TRBD1. The CDR3 extends over 14 amino acids. Germline assignment: CDR1 SGHRS and CDR2 YFSETQ. V gave up 5 bases and J gave up 0 bases; unmatched junction bases: 3. DNA of the CDR3: TGCGCCAGCAGTAGGGACAGGGTCTCCTACGAGCAGTACTTC. It encodes CASSRDRVSYEQYF.

The chain recombines TRBV5-1 with TRBJ2-7, with D perhaps TRBD2 (6 bases). V lost 0 bases and J 6 bases, leaving 16 bases between the germline ends. The CDR3 runs 15 residues. Germline V lookup: CDR1 SGHRS, CDR2 YFSETQ. The CDR3 loop is CASSLGGAGSSEQYF. The CDR3 DNA reads as TGCGCCAGCAGCTTGGGCGGGGCAGGGTCAAGCGAGCAGTACTTC.

The rearrangement joins TRBV7-8 to TRBJ1-1; TRBD1 matches at 7 bases. The CDR3 is 15 residues long. The germline V gene encodes CDR1 SGHVS and CDR2 FQNEAQ. V trimming: 4 bases; J trimming: 6 bases; junction bases outside the gene matches: 11. The CDR3 loop reads CASSSQGTVAAEAFF. For the CDR3, the DNA is TGTGCCAGCAGCTCCCAGGGGACAGTCGCTGCTGAAGCTTTCTTT. Full variable domain (outside the CDR3, taken from reference TRBV7-8 and TRBJ1-1): GAGVSQSPRYKVAKRGQDVALRCDPISGHVSLFWYQQALGQGPEFLTYFQNEAQLDKSGLPSDRFFAERPEGSVSTLKIQRTQQEDSAVYLCASSSQGTVAAEAFFGQGTRLTVV.

The chain links TRBV6-5 to TRBJ1-5; possibly TRBD1 for D (5 bases). The V and J ends lost 5 bases and 0 bases respectively, with 8 bases between them. Germline assignment: CDR1 MNHEY and CDR2 SVGAGI. This CDR3 contains 14 residues. The chain's CDR3 is CASSRRVSNQPQHF. In DNA, the CDR3 is TGTGCCAGCAGTCGCAGGGTTAGCAATCAGCCCCAGCATTTT.

This clone was seen just once. The V call is TRBV5-1, the J call TRBJ1-4; no reliable D call. Per the germline V gene, CDR1 is SGHRS and CDR2 is YFSETQ. The CDR3 is 14 amino acids. V shed 4 bases and J shed 7 bases, with 14 bases lying between them. CDR3 DNA: TGCGCCAGCAGCCGCGTCGGAGGAACTGAAAAACTGTTTTTT. Residues: CASSRVGGTEKLFF. The full variable domain, its missing parts supplied by reference TRBV5-1 and TRBJ1-4, is KAGVTQTPRYLIKTRGQQVTLSCSPISGHRSVSWYQQTPGQGLQFLFEYFSETQRNKGNFPGRFSGRQFSNSRSEMNVSTLELGDSALYLCASSRVGGTEKLFFGSGTQLSVL.

This clone was seen a single time. CDR3 in DNA: TGTGCCAGCAGTGAGCCTAGCGGGAGGGGAGCACAGTACTTC. Protein product: CASSEPSGRGAQYF. The rearrangement uses TRBV6-1 and TRBJ2-7, with 12 positions matching TRBD2. Germline V gene sequence: CDR1 MNHNS, CDR2 SASEGT. J lost 10 bases, V lost 3 bases, and 7 bases had no gene match. The length of the CDR3 is 14 residues.

DNA of the CDR3: TGTGCCTGCGAATGGGGACAGGGGACACGCGGCTACACCTTC. Translation gives CACEWGQGTRGYTF. The gene calls are TRBV6-5 and TRBJ1-2, with TRBD1 identical over 10 bases. The CDR3 is made up of 14 amino acids. V shed 11 bases, J shed 8 bases, and the junction held 14 bases outside the gene matches. Germline V gene data show CDR1 as MNHEY and CDR2 as SVGAGI.

The chain recombines TRBV18 with TRBJ1-3, with 9 bases aligning to TRBD1. CDR1 and CDR2 from the germline V gene are KGHSH and LQKENI. After removal of 3 bases from V and 2 bases from J, the junction contained 8 bases not matched to a gene. This CDR3 comprises 17 residues. The CDR3 region has the DNA TGTGCCAGCTCACCCTTATCCGGGACAGGGACTGGAAACACCATATATTTT. It codes for CASSPLSGTGTGNTIYF. The full variable domain, rest sourced from reference TRBV18 and TRBJ1-3, is NAGVMQNPRHLVRRRGQEARLRCSPMKGHSHVYWYRQLPEEGLKFMVYLQKENIIDESGMPKERFSAEFPKEGPSILRIQQVVRGDSAAYFCASSPLSGTGTGNTIYFGEGSWLTVV.